This TCR beta chain was sequenced for a study of cytomegalovirus exposure and HLA in healthy donors. Study results and limitations: A later analysis linked a missense variant in DCLRE1C to the trimming of TCR beta V and J genes.

Researchers ran the PCR with 60 Vbeta and 13 Jbeta primers. The repertoire was sequenced with immunoSEQ multiplex PCR; TCRdb's copy has only in-frame clones and lacks some. The sample features about 200,000 clones, with approximately 0.74% in its top ten. Comments on this clone: Its antigen remains unidentified.

The V and J ends lost 4 bases and 5 bases respectively, with 12 bases between them. Germline V gene data show CDR1 as MNHEY and CDR2 as SMNVEV (reference sequence). The CDR3 has 13 amino acids. The specimen was PBMCs. The chain joins TRBV27 to TRBJ2-7; D gene uncertain. This TCR derives from a boy younger than 18 in good health and CMV-seronegative. The CDR3 nucleotides read TGTGCCAGCAGTTCCCGAGCCGAAAACGAGCAGTACTTC. Amino acids: CASSSRAENEQYF.